These T cell receptor beta chains were read from a single sample in a study of technical replicates of blood from several donors. TCRdb's table, derived via immunoSEQ multiplex PCR, lists solely in-frame clones and lacks some. The profile covers about 12,000 clones, with roughly three quarters appearing a single time and 13% to 15% taken by the ten largest. The source material was PBMCs. The receptors come from a human donor in good health. Both conserved end residues are trimmed from each CDR3.

v_gene: TRBV10-1; j_gene: TRBJ2-7; CDR3aa: ASSEGGQGYEQY
v_gene: TRBV6-6; j_gene: TRBJ1-1; CDR3aa: ASNRGANTEAF
v_gene: TRBV5-4; j_gene: TRBJ2-3; CDR3aa: ASSLAGGPSTDTQY
v_gene: TRBV6-7; j_gene: TRBJ2-1; CDR3aa: ASSYSKLAGNNEQF
v_gene: TRBV10-2; j_gene: TRBJ1-5; CDR3aa: ASIIRDRNQPQH
v_gene: TRBV7-3; j_gene: TRBJ2-3; CDR3aa: ASSPTRSDTQY
v_gene: TRBV5-1; j_gene: TRBJ2-7; CDR3aa: ASSPFTGQAYEQY
v_gene: TRBV25-1; j_gene: TRBJ1-2; CDR3aa: ASSESSWDRANYGYT
v_gene: TRBV9; j_gene: TRBJ2-1; CDR3aa: ASSVQVSSYNEQF
v_gene: TRBV7-2; j_gene: TRBJ2-2; CDR3aa: ASSLGGGSGRELF
v_gene: TRBV6-1; j_gene: TRBJ2-1; CDR3aa: ASSEQTSGNYNEQF
v_gene: TRBV9; j_gene: TRBJ2-1; CDR3aa: ASSEVDRVNEQF
v_gene: TRBV29-1; j_gene: TRBJ2-2; CDR3aa: SAGLHTGELF
v_gene: TRBV12-5; j_gene: TRBJ2-1; CDR3aa: ASGSDNEQF
v_gene: TRBV19; j_gene: TRBJ1-5; CDR3aa: ASRLTGIRAQH
v_gene: TRBV6-5; j_gene: TRBJ2-7; CDR3aa: ASSAGNNYEQY
v_gene: TRBV25-1; j_gene: TRBJ2-5; CDR3aa: ASSDPGQIETQY
v_gene: TRBV5-6; j_gene: TRBJ1-2; CDR3aa: ASSLGGGDYGYT
v_gene: TRBV30; j_gene: TRBJ2-5; CDR3aa: ASSGGMRETQY
v_gene: TRBV28; j_gene: TRBJ1-1; CDR3aa: ASRPGGTGSSAF
v_gene: TRBV7-2; j_gene: TRBJ2-3; CDR3aa: ASSSDPGLAGEGTDTQY
v_gene: TRBV15; j_gene: TRBJ1-5; CDR3aa: ATSRAIPLGQQTQH
v_gene: TRBV30; j_gene: TRBJ1-4; CDR3aa: ASRDRGGEKLF
v_gene: TRBV19; j_gene: TRBJ1-2; CDR3aa: ASSIGQDTNYGYT